The clone carrying this T cell receptor (beta chain) came up many times. This sample stems from a study of neurological immune-mediated disorders. The CDR3 sequence is 14 residues long. Trimming left V 11 bases short and J 4 bases short, with 20 bases between. TCRdb independently ran MiXCR on the 5' RACE reads; one entry per CDR3 protein. Of 50,000 to 70,000 distinct CDR3 sequences listed, 4.5% to 5.5% are singletons. The receptor was derived from a man aged 25-45 years with multiple sclerosis. Material: PBMCs. V is TRBV12-3 or TRBV12-4 and J is TRBJ1-2, with D possibly being TRBD1 (5 bases). For the CDR3, the DNA is TGTGCCGGTTCAGGGCTCACGACCCCCTATGGCTACACCTTC. Protein sequence: CAGSGLTTPYGYTF.